The 15 T cell receptor beta chains presented below share a single source sample, sequenced in a study of response to subunit inactivated influenza vaccine. TCRdb fed the RT-PCR reads into MiXCR, producing one record per CDR3 protein. The table shows hundreds of thousands of distinct CDR3 sequences, with under 20% occurring only once. The specimen comprised PBMCs from blood, sampled more than 4 days after vaccination. These TCRs come from a man over 45 who received an inactivated influenza vaccine.

There are a few counts of this clonotype. The gene calls are TRBV11-2 and TRBJ1-2; weak D call: TRBD1 (6 bases). The CDR3 sequence is 14 residues long. CDR1 is SGHAT and CDR2 is FQNNGV in the germline V gene. The V and J ends lost 0 bases and 3 bases respectively, with 8 bases between them. In nucleotides, the CDR3 is TGTGCCAGCAGCTTAGATGCAGGGGACTATGGCTACACCTTC. Protein: CASSLDAGDYGYTF. Looking up the rest from reference TRBV11-2 and TRBJ1-2 gives the full variable domain: EAGVAQSPRYKIIEKRQSVAFWCNPISGHATLYWYQQILGQGPKLLIQFQNNGVVDDSQLPKDRFSAERLKGVDSTLKIQPAKLEDSAVYLCASSLDAGDYGYTFGSGTRLTVV.

J is TRBJ1-6 and V is TRBV25-1, with D perhaps TRBD1 (5 bases). Germline CDR1 reads MGHDK; CDR2 reads SYGVNS. The CDR3 covers 13 residues. Trimming removed 6 bases at V and 7 bases at J, with 10 bases between. The CDR3 sequence is CASRGLTNSPLHF. The CDR3 DNA is TGTGCCAGCAGGGGACTCACGAATTCACCCCTCCACTTT.

This clonotype was observed at least ten times. The gene calls are TRBV5-6 and TRBJ2-1, with 9 bases matching TRBD2. The germline CDR1 and CDR2 sequences are SGHDT and YYEEEE. V gave up 2 bases and J gave up 6 bases; unmatched junction bases: 6. The CDR3 extends over 15 amino acids. Written as DNA, the CDR3 is TGTGCCAGCAGCTTATCAGCGGGACTAGCCAATGAGCAGTTCTTC. This translates into CASSLSAGLANEQFF.

This chain joins TRBV28 and TRBJ2-1, with 9 bases aligning to TRBD2. The germline V gene encodes CDR1 MDHEN and CDR2 SYDVKM. With 7 bases clipped from V and 6 bases from J, the junction kept 16 bases outside the gene matches. The CDR3 sequence is 17 residues long. Here the CDR3 DNA reads TGTGCCAGCACCGATGGGGGATTAGCGGGAGCGTTCAATGAGCAGTTCTTC. It encodes CASTDGGLAGAFNEQFF.

V and J are TRBV11-2 and TRBJ2-1; 8 bases line up with TRBD2. Trimming cost V 5 bases and J 7 bases; bases outside gene matches: 7. Looked up from germline, CDR1 is SGHAT and CDR2 is FQNNGV. This CDR3 region has 14 residues. CDR3 nucleotide sequence: TGTGCCAGCAGCGCGAACCGCGGGAGGAATGAGCAGTTCTTC. Its translation is CASSANRGRNEQFF. Based on the CDR3 plus reference TRBV11-2 and TRBJ2-1, the full variable domain is EAGVAQSPRYKIIEKRQSVAFWCNPISGHATLYWYQQILGQGPKLLIQFQNNGVVDDSQLPKDRFSAERLKGVDSTLKIQPAKLEDSAVYLCASSANRGRNEQFFGPGTRLTVL.

The chain combines TRBV28 with TRBJ1-5; D unresolved. The CDR3 runs 13 residues. V was clipped by 7 bases and J by 4 bases, with 11 bases between them. Germline lookup yields CDR1 MDHEN and CDR2 SYDVKM. The CDR3 reads CASKELYNQPQHF. CDR3 nucleotide sequence: TGTGCCAGCAAAGAACTTTATAATCAGCCCCAGCATTTT.

V usage is TRBV7-3 and J usage is TRBJ2-3; 16 bases agree with TRBD2. Germline V gene sequence: CDR1 SGHTA, CDR2 FQGTGA. There are 18 residues in the CDR3. J lost 7 bases, V lost 4 bases, and 11 bases had no gene match. The CDR3, as DNA: TGTGCCAGCAGCTCCCGGGGACTAGCGGGAGGGAGTTTCAATACGCAGTATTTT. It translates to CASSSRGLAGGSFNTQYF.

This chain links TRBV7-9 with TRBJ2-7; no reliable D call. Germline-derived CDR1 and CDR2 are SEHNR and FQNEAQ (reference sequence). Trimming shortened V by 1 base and J by 7 bases, and 14 bases separated the two germline ends. The length of the CDR3 is 14 residues. The CDR3 bases are TGTGCCAGCAGCTTAGTGTCCGCAGGTATGGAGCAGTACTTC. It specifies CASSLVSAGMEQYF.

In this sample, this clonotype turned up a few times. The V call is TRBV5-1, the J call TRBJ2-1; 10 positions agree with TRBD1. Germline V gives CDR1 SGHRS, CDR2 YFSETQ. The CDR3 covers 16 residues. V shed 0 bases and J 12 bases; nucleotides not matched to a gene: 12. CDR3 residues: CASSLGGRWDRGGQFF. The CDR3 DNA reads TGCGCCAGCAGCTTGGGAGGAAGATGGGACAGGGGAGGGCAGTTCTTC.

This clonotype was recorded many times. V usage is TRBV5-1 and J usage is TRBJ1-1; D is perhaps TRBD1 (6 bases). Trimming took off 4 bases at V and 4 bases at J, with 14 bases between the two ends. This CDR3 has 14 amino acids. CDR1 is SGHRS and CDR2 is YFSETQ in the germline V gene. Here the CDR3 reads CASSREGGTTEAFF. DNA of the CDR3: TGCGCCAGCAGCCGCGAAGGGGGGACCACTGAAGCTTTCTTT.

This clonotype appeared a few times. The chain has TRBV20-1 and TRBJ1-2, with D possibly being TRBD1 (5 bases). V shed 5 bases and J shed 6 bases, with 10 bases lying between them. Germline CDR1 and CDR2: DFQATT and SNEGSKA (reference sequence). The CDR3 is 11 residues long. In nucleotides, the CDR3 is TGCAGTGCTGGGGACGGCAATGGCTACACCTTC. The encoded protein is CSAGDGNGYTF.

The chain combines TRBV5-1 with TRBJ2-7, with a weak D call TRBD1 (5 bases). Trimming removed 5 bases at V and 2 bases at J, with 14 bases between. The V gene's germline CDR1 is SGHRS and CDR2 YFSETQ. The CDR3 sequence is 14 residues long. CDR3 amino acids: CASRMAGSTYEQYF. CDR3 nucleotide sequence: TGCGCCAGCAGAATGGCAGGGTCTACCTACGAGCAGTACTTC. The full variable domain, completed using reference TRBV5-1 and TRBJ2-7, is KAGVTQTPRYLIKTRGQQVTLSCSPISGHRSVSWYQQTPGQGLQFLFEYFSETQRNKGNFPGRFSGRQFSNSRSEMNVSTLELGDSALYLCASRMAGSTYEQYFGPGTRLTVT.

This chain connects TRBV7-9 to TRBJ1-1, with D hard to call. This CDR3 spans 15 amino acids. V lost 5 bases, J lost 7 bases, and 20 bases lay in between. CDR1 is SEHNR, CDR2 FQNEAQ, per germline (reference sequence). The CDR3 region is CASSMGYLGGNEAFF. The CDR3 nucleotides read TGTGCCAGCAGCATGGGGTATTTGGGTGGGAATGAAGCTTTCTTT.

This sequence joins TRBV20-1 and TRBJ2-1; TRBD2 matches 14 bases. J gave up 4 bases and V 7 bases, and 9 bases lay outside the gene matches. In germline, CDR1 is DFQATT, CDR2 SNEGSKA (reference sequence). The CDR3 has 16 amino acids. CDR3 coding DNA: TGCAGTGGGTTCGGGACTAGCGGGAGATCTTACAATGAGCAGTTCTTC. Amino acids: CSGFGTSGRSYNEQFF.

The chain employs TRBV28 and TRBJ2-7; 8 bases are shared with TRBD1. The germline gives CDR1 MDHEN, CDR2 SYDVKM. V was pared by 7 bases and J by 3 bases, with 8 bases of the junction left unmatched. This CDR3 contains 14 residues. In DNA, the CDR3 is TGTGCCAGCAAAAGGACAGGGTCAGGCTACGAGCAGTACTTC. The encoded protein is CASKRTGSGYEQYF.